This T cell receptor beta chain is from a study of technical replicates of blood from a few donors. Data came from immunoSEQ multiplex PCR; TCRdb stores just in-frame clones and leaves some out. Of about 70,000 clones in the sample, about nine tenths are singletons; the top ten hold 4.7%. The CDR3 totals 13 residues. Germline V gene data show CDR1 as SGHVS and CDR2 as FQNEAQ. Between the trimmed V and J ends, which lost 5 bases and 6 bases, there was a span of 14 bases. The chain has TRBV7-8 and TRBJ2-7; TRBD2 is a possible D gene (7 bases). This clonotype originated in a human donor in good health. Some clones in this sample may be carry-over from other donors' samples. Sequencing was carried out using PBMCs. Here the CDR3 reads CASSPRGGFEQYF. The CDR3 coding sequence is TGTGCCAGCAGCCCTCGCGGGGGCTTCGAGCAGTACTTC.